This T cell receptor (beta chain) was sequenced during a study of regulatory T cells in long-lasting Graves disease. This CDR3 is built from 16 residues. After removal of 6 bases from V and 1 base from J, the junction contained 11 bases not matched to a gene. The germline CDR1 and CDR2 sequences are SNHLY and FYNNEI. Through Arm-PCR of CDR3 regions and iRepertoire HTBI primers, TCR beta libraries were built. TCRdb re-called the multiplex PCR reads with MiXCR, one entry per CDR3 protein. The sample includes a few hundred thousand distinct CDR3 sequences, 23% seen only once; the top ten take approximately 25%. The time point: persistent/refractory GD, antithyroid drugs over 5 years with positive TRAb. Preparation of the TCR library used RNA extracted from PBMCs. At least ten counts were recorded for this clonotype.

The rearrangement joins TRBV2 to TRBJ2-5; 7 bases align to TRBD2. The sequence came from a female donor with Graves disease. This specimen consisted of peripheral blood mononuclear cells (PBMCs), obtained when the disease was refractory, from a patient treated with antithyroid drugs. The CDR3 DNA sequence: TGTGCCAGCAGAGAACTTGGACTAGGGAGCCAAGAGACCCAGTACTTC. Translating it yields CASRELGLGSQETQYF.